The source of this T cell receptor beta chain is a study of blood T cell repertoires in COVID-19. About the study: Acute and convalescent COVID-19 samples came from the United States, Italy and Spain. In each case, the material was cDNA or gDNA derived from T cells, B-cell-depleted T cells, or PBMCs.

This clone was detected a few times. Germline CDR1 MNHEY, CDR2 SMNVEV (reference sequence). The V gene lost 1 base and the J gene lost 8 bases, with 9 bases spanning the gap. The CDR3 spans 13 residues. Source study methods: Estimates of nucleated cell counts were drawn from the amplification of reference gene primers. Clones were sequenced by immunoSEQ multiplex PCR, and TCRdb holds only the in-frame ones, with some missing. The DNA gave D and trimming, while V, J and clone size come from that table. The table includes about 240,000 clones, roughly 82% detected once. Sequencing was done on a sample of peripheral blood. The receptor was isolated from a woman between 70 and 85 years old with acute or convalescent COVID-19. This chain joins TRBV27 and TRBJ2-1; tentatively, D is TRBD2 (6 bases). As DNA, the CDR3 is TGTGCCAGCAGTTTATGGGGGGTAGATGAGCAGTTCTTC. This sequence encodes CASSLWGVDEQFF.